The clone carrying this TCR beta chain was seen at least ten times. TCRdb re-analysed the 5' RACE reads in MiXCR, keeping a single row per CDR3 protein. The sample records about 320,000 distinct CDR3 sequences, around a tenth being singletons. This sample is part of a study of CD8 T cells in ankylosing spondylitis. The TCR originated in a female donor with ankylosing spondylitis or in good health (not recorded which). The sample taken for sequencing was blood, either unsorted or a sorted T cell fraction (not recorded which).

CDR3 DNA: TGCAGTGCTAGAAAGACAGGTCAAGACAATGAGCAGTTCTTC. It is translated as CSARKTGQDNEQFF. The chain links TRBV20-1 to TRBJ2-1; maybe TRBD1 (6 bases). This CDR3 has 14 residues. The V and J ends lost 2 bases and 5 bases respectively, with 13 bases between them. Germline CDR1 is DFQATT and CDR2 is SNEGSKA (reference sequence).